This T cell receptor beta chain was found in a study of blood T cell repertoires in COVID-19. On the study more broadly: From T cells, B-cell-depleted T cells, or PBMCs came the material, which was cDNA or gDNA.

In the authors' methods: By means of reference gene primer amplification, nucleated cell counts were estimated. Clones were sequenced by immunoSEQ multiplex PCR, and TCRdb holds only the in-frame ones, with some missing. Clone size and V and J calls were adopted from that table, with D and trimming inferred from the DNA. The sample has under 75,000 clones, over 70% seen once. The CDR3 runs 18 residues. The germline V gene has CDR1 SGHRS and CDR2 YFSETQ. With V trimmed by 4 bases and J by 0 bases, 13 bases remained unmatched. The TCR was taken from a human donor in a cohort sampled during active COVID-19. Sample: peripheral blood. V is TRBV5-1 and J is TRBJ2-3; 8 bases align to TRBD1. The CDR3: CASSATLRGPSSTDTQYF. The DNA for the CDR3 is TGCGCCAGCAGCGCGACCCTCAGGGGGCCCTCTAGCACAGATACGCAGTATTTT.